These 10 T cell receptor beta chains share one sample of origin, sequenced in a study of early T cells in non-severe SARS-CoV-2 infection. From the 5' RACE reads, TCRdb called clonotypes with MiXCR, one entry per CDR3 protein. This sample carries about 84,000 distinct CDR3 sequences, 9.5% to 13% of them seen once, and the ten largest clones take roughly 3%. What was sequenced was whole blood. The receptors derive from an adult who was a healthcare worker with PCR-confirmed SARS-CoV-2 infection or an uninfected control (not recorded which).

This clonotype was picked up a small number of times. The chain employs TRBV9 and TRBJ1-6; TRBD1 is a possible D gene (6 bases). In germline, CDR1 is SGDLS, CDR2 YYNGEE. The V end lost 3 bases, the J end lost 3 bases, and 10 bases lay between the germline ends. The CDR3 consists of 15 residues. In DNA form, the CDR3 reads TGTGCCAGCAGCGAGACAGGATTCTATAATTCACCCCTCCACTTT. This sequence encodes CASSETGFYNSPLHF.

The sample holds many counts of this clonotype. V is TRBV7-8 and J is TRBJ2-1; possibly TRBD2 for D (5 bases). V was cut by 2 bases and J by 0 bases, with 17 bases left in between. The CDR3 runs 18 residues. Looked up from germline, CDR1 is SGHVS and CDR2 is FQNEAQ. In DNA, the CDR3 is TGTGCCAGCAGCTTACCCCTGAAGCTGGGGAGCTCCTACAATGAGCAGTTCTTC. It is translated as CASSLPLKLGSSYNEQFF.

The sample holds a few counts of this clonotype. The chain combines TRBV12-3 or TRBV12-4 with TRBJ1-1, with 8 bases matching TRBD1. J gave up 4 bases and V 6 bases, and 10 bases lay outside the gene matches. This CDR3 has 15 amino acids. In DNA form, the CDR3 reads TGTGCCAGCAGCCGCCGACAGGGGCTGGGCACTGAAGCTTTCTTT. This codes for CASSRRQGLGTEAFF.

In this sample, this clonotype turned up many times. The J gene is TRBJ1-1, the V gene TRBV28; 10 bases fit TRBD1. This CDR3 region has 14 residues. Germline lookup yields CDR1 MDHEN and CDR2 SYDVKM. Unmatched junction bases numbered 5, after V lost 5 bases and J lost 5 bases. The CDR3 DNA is TGTGCCAGCAGTGATGGGGGACAGGGGACTGAAGCTTTCTTT. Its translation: CASSDGGQGTEAFF.

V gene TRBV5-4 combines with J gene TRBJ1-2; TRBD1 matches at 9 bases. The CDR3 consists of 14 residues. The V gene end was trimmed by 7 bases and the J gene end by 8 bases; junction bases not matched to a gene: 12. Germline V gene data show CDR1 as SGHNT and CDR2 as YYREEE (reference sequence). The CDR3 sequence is CASRPGTGSEGYTF. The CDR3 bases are TGTGCCAGCCGTCCCGGGACAGGGTCGGAAGGCTACACCTTC.

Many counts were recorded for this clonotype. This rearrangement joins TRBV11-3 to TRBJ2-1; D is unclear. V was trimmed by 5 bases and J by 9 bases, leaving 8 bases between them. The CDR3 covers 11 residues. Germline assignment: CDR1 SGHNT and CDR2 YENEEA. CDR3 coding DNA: TGTGCCAGCAGCACGCTAACTGAGCAGTTCTTC. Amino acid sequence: CASSTLTEQFF.

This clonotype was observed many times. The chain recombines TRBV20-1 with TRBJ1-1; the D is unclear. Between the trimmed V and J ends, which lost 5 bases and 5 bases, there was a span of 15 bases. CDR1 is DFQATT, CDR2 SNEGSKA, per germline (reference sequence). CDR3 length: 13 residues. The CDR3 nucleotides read TGCAGTGCTTCCCTTTCCCCGCGGACTGAAGCTTTCTTT. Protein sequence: CSASLSPRTEAFF.

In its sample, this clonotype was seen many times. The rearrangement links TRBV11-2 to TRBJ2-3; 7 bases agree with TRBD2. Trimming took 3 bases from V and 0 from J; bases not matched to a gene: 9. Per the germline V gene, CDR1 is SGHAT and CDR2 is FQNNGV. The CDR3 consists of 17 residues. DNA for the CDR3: TGTGCCAGCAGCTTGGGTCGGACTAGTTTTAGCACAGATACGCAGTATTTT. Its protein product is CASSLGRTSFSTDTQYF.

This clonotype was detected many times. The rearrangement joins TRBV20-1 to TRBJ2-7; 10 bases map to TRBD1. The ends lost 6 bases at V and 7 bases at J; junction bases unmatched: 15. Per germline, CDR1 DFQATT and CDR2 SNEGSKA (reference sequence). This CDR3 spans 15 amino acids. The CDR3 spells CSATPRQGAAWEQYF. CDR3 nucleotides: TGCAGTGCCACCCCTCGACAGGGGGCCGCCTGGGAGCAGTACTTC.

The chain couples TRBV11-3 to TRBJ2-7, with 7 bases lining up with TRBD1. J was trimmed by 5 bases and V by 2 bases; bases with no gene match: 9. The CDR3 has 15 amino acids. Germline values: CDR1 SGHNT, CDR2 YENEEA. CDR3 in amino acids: CASSLHRGQGHEQYF. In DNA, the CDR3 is TGTGCCAGCAGCTTACACAGGGGACAAGGCCACGAGCAGTACTTC.